Listed below are T cell receptor beta chains from one sample, sequenced in a study of blood T cell repertoires in COVID-19. The assay was immunoSEQ multiplex PCR, and TCRdb's table has in-frame clones only and misses some. The table has about 150,000 clones, approximately 85% seen once. The sample taken for sequencing was peripheral blood. The receptors here all came from an older woman with COVID-19, enrolled during active disease. Each CDR3 is given with its conserved first and last residue. The D gene is left open where the match is weak. Not every row has a clone size; where given, it reads once, few, many or a size class.

V	D	size	J	CDR3	DNA
TRBV5-1	TRBD1	.	TRBJ1-2	CASSSDRGYNYGYTF	TGCGCCAGCAGCTCGGACAGGGGGTATAACTATGGCTACACCTTC
TRBV10-2	TRBD2	.	TRBJ2-3	CASSEPERGTSTDTQYF	TGCGCCAGCAGTGAGCCAGAGCGGGGCACTAGCACAGATACGCAGTATTTT
TRBV28	.	.	TRBJ2-3	CASPLTGRGVTPDTQYF	TGTGCCAGCCCACTTACGGGGCGCGGGGTCACCCCAGATACGCAGTATTTT
TRBV19	.	.	TRBJ1-2	CASSIGGNYGYTF	TGTGCCAGTAGTATAGGCGGGAACTATGGCTACACCTTC
TRBV7-8	TRBD1	.	TRBJ2-2	CASTTGQGLNTGELFF	TGTGCCAGCACCACCGGACAGGGGTTAAACACCGGGGAGCTGTTTTTT
TRBV2	.	once	TRBJ2-4	CASSEVSQVIGAKNIQYF	TGTGCCAGCAGTGAAGTTTCACAGGTGATAGGGGCCAAAAACATTCAGTACTTC
TRBV14	TRBD2	.	TRBJ2-3	CASSQGSGAGGTDTQYF	TGTGCCAGCAGCCAAGGTTCCGGAGCGGGGGGGACAGATACGCAGTATTTT
TRBV5-4	TRBD1	.	TRBJ1-1	CASSWGQANTEAFF	TGTGCCAGCAGCTGGGGACAGGCCAACACTGAAGCTTTCTTT
TRBV5-4	TRBD1	.	TRBJ2-5	CASSLAGDSKETQYF	TGTGCCAGCAGCTTGGCCGGGGACAGTAAAGAGACCCAGTACTTC
TRBV6-5	.	.	TRBJ1-3	CATRVSYSGNTIYF	TGTGCCACCCGGGTCAGTTACTCTGGAAACACCATATATTTT
TRBV7-3	.	.	TRBJ1-1	CASSTTDRLNTEAFF	TGTGCCAGCAGCACCACGGACAGACTGAACACTGAAGCTTTCTTT
TRBV13	TRBD1	.	TRBJ1-6	CASRRMTGFSPLHF	TGTGCCAGCAGACGCATGACAGGGTTTTCACCCCTCCACTTT
TRBV7-5	.	.	TRBJ1-5	CVRSLDPSRDSNQPQHF	TGTGTCAGAAGCTTAGACCCCTCCAGGGATAGCAATCAGCCCCAGCATTTT
TRBV19	.	.	TRBJ1-2	CASSMRGFYFYGYTF	TGTGCCAGTAGTATGCGGGGATTTTACTTCTATGGCTACACCTTC
TRBV25-1	.	.	TRBJ2-7	CASSAGISYEQYF	TGTGCCAGCAGTGCCGGGATCTCCTACGAGCAGTACTTC
TRBV5-1	TRBD1	once	TRBJ1-2	CASSLSGAQGAGTF	TGCGCCAGCAGCTTGTCGGGGGCCCAGGGGGCTGGCACCTTC
TRBV7-8	.	many	TRBJ2-7	CASSLEDSGLYEQYF	TGTGCCAGCAGTTTAGAGGACTCCGGGCTCTACGAGCAGTACTTC
TRBV5-5	.	.	TRBJ1-2	CASSAAGTQELGYTF	TGTGCCAGCAGCGCCGCGGGCACCCAAGAGTTGGGCTACACCTTC
TRBV3-1/TRBV3-2	TRBD1	.	TRBJ1-1	CASTWTGANTEAFF	TGTGCCAGCACCTGGACAGGGGCGAACACTGAAGCTTTCTTT
TRBV5-5	.	.	TRBJ2-5	CASSLRGRVETQYF	TGTGCCAGCAGCTTGAGGGGCAGGGTAGAGACCCAGTACTTC
TRBV4-1	TRBD1	.	TRBJ2-7	CASSQTGTGLSYYYEQYF	TGCGCCAGCAGCCAGACCGGGACAGGGTTAAGTTATTACTACGAGCAGTACTTC
TRBV4-3	TRBD1	few	TRBJ2-7	CASSWGQGYEQYF	TGCGCCAGCAGTTGGGGACAGGGCTACGAGCAGTACTTC
TRBV4-2	.	.	TRBJ2-1	CASSQDVRGEQFF	TGTGCCAGCAGCCAAGATGTCCGGGGGGAGCAGTTCTTC
TRBV19	.	.	TRBJ1-4	CASSTGGISEKLFF	TGTGCCAGTAGTACAGGAGGGATCAGCGAAAAACTGTTTTTT
TRBV7-2	TRBD2	.	TRBJ2-7	CASKPAGGGSYEQYF	TGTGCCAGCAAGCCCGCGGGAGGGGGATCCTACGAGCAGTACTTC
TRBV7-9	.	.	TRBJ2-5	CASSFIKGDQETQYF	TGTGCCAGCAGCTTTATTAAGGGAGATCAAGAGACCCAGTACTTC
TRBV11-3	.	.	TRBJ2-2	CASRRTENTGELFF	TGTGCCAGCAGGCGAACAGAGAACACCGGGGAGCTGTTTTTT
TRBV19	.	.	TRBJ1-5	CASTEHLNQPQHF	TGTGCCAGTACCGAACATCTCAATCAGCCCCAGCATTTT
TRBV27	.	.	TRBJ2-7	CASSFAGVGEQYF	TGTGCCAGCAGTTTTGCAGGGGTCGGGGAGCAGTACTTC
TRBV27	TRBD2	.	TRBJ2-5	CASSLTPPGTSGTAQYF	TGTGCCAGCAGTTTAACGCCGCCCGGGACTAGCGGAACGGCCCAGTACTTC
TRBV7-9	.	few	TRBJ1-4	CASIREGLATNEKLFF	TGTGCCAGCATCCGGGAGGGGCTGGCAACTAATGAAAAACTGTTTTTT